A single sample gave rise to the 25 T cell receptor beta chains below, sequenced in a study of T cell responses to AZD1222 COVID-19 vaccine (dated by TCRdb to 2020 to 2022). The time point label, as the study defines it: baseline before first vaccination. The protocol used for the library was the immunoSEQ multiplex PCR assay. The immuneACCESS repertoire file appears here via TCRdb, limited to in-frame rearrangements. These files lack a portion of the clones; in checked studies, under half of the deficit traces to unresolved V genes, and the cause of the others is not known. The sample includes 65,000 to 75,000 clones, with around 84% observed a single time. The top ten clones comprise approximately 21% of the sample. The material was peripheral blood, obtained on day 0 of AZD1222 vaccination. These receptors were taken from an adult in good health.

The rearrangement joins TRBV18 to TRBJ2-5; D is tentatively TRBD1 or TRBD2 (5 bases each). Trimming stripped 3 bases from V and 0 bases from J, with 8 bases between. Germline V CDR1 and CDR2: KGHSH, LQKENI. This CDR3 comprises 14 residues. The CDR3 region has the DNA TGTGCCAGCTCACCGGGACGCAACCAAGAGACCCAGTACTTC. Translated: CASSPGRNQETQYF.

The chain links TRBV28 to TRBJ1-5; D remains ambiguous. This CDR3 has 13 amino acids. V lost 3 bases, J lost 3 bases, and 6 bases lay in between. CDR1 is MDHEN, CDR2 SYDVKM, per germline. The CDR3 DNA sequence: TGTGCCAGCAGTTTTGGAATCAATCAGCCCCAGCATTTT. Translated, it gives CASSFGINQPQHF.

This clone was detected only a few times. This rearrangement joins TRBV6-2 or TRBV6-3 to TRBJ1-2; weak D call: TRBD1 (5 bases). The CDR3 length is 13 residues. Germline V CDR1 and CDR2: MNHEY, SVGEGT. The V end was cut by 2 bases, the J end by 4 bases, with 8 bases between. CDR3: CASSYGGAYGYTF. The CDR3 DNA is TGTGCCAGCAGTTACGGGGGTGCCTATGGCTACACCTTC.

The gene calls are TRBV6-5 and TRBJ2-7, with 11 bases lining up with TRBD2. Germline lookup yields CDR1 MNHEY and CDR2 SVGAGI. The CDR3 covers 15 residues. Trimming took 6 bases from V and 4 from J; bases not matched to a gene: 8. This chain's CDR3 is CASRSLAGEKYEQYF. CDR3 coding DNA: TGTGCCAGCAGGTCACTAGCGGGAGAGAAGTACGAGCAGTACTTC.

V gene TRBV7-9 combines with J gene TRBJ2-7; 9 bases match TRBD1. V dropped 1 base and J dropped 3; count of bases not matched to a gene: 1. Germline loops: CDR1 SEHNR, CDR2 FQNEAQ (reference sequence). This CDR3 has 14 amino acids. CDR3 region: CASSLEGQGYEQYF. DNA for the CDR3: TGTGCCAGCAGCTTAGAGGGACAGGGCTACGAGCAGTACTTC.

The sample holds one count of this clone. The CDR3 bases are TGTGCCAGCAGTTTCCAGGGTGGTGAGGCTGAAGCTTTCTTT. It translates to CASSFQGGEAEAFF. The gene calls are TRBV2 and TRBJ1-1; a weak D match, TRBD1 (5 bases). The V gene's germline CDR1 is SNHLY and CDR2 FYNNEI. The CDR3 is 14 amino acids. Deletions cut 5 bases from V and 6 bases from J, with 16 bases between. Complete variable domain (other parts from reference TRBV2 and TRBJ1-1): EPEVTQTPSHQVTQMGQEVILRCVPISNHLYFYWYRQILGQKVEFLVSFYNNEISEKSEIFDDQFSVERPDGSNFTLKIRSTKLEDSAMYFCASSFQGGEAEAFFGQGTRLTVV.

The rearrangement joins TRBV28 to TRBJ1-2; tentative D call: TRBD1 (6 bases). This CDR3 region has 13 residues. V lost 6 bases to trimming and J lost 7 bases, with 15 bases between them. In germline, CDR1 is MDHEN, CDR2 SYDVKM. The CDR3 protein is CASSPNREGGYTF. The CDR3, as DNA: TGTGCCAGCAGCCCGAACAGGGAGGGTGGCTACACCTTC.

The V and J genes are TRBV28 and TRBJ1-5; D gene unclear. CDR1 and CDR2 (germline): MDHEN, SYDVKM. The V and J ends lost 3 bases and 5 bases respectively, with 8 bases between them. This CDR3 spans 13 amino acids. As DNA, the CDR3 is TGTGCCAGCAGTTTCCGGGGTCATCAGCCCCAGCATTTT. Its translation: CASSFRGHQPQHF.

This sequence joins TRBV2 and TRBJ2-5, with unresolved D. Trimming took off 5 bases at V and 2 bases at J, with 3 bases between the two ends. Per germline, CDR1 SNHLY and CDR2 FYNNEI. CDR3 length equals 11 residues. The CDR3 sequence is CASSFQETQYF. As DNA, the CDR3 is TGTGCCAGCAGTTTTCAAGAGACCCAGTACTTC.

The chain couples TRBV5-1 to TRBJ2-3; D not resolved. This CDR3 has 12 amino acids. The germline V and J ends were trimmed by 1 base and 4 bases, with 4 bases remaining between them. CDR1 is SGHRS, CDR2 YFSETQ, per germline. This CDR3 reads CASSLPADTQYF. CDR3 nucleotides: TGCGCCAGCAGCTTGCCGGCAGATACGCAGTATTTT.

The gene calls are TRBV6-4 and TRBJ1-1; D remains ambiguous. CDR1 MRHNA and CDR2 SNTAGT come from the germline V gene. The CDR3 has 14 residues. Trimming removed 4 bases at V and 1 base at J, with 10 bases between. The CDR3 region is CASSASPGNTEAFF. CDR3 nucleotide sequence: TGTGCCAGCAGTGCTTCCCCGGGGAACACTGAAGCTTTCTTT.

The CDR3 DNA reads as TGTGCCACCAGCGCGCTCGGGAGCGCGAACACCGGGGAGCTGTTTTTT. This translates into CATSALGSANTGELFF. This chain uses TRBV15 with TRBJ2-2, with D perhaps matching TRBD2 (6 bases). There are 16 residues in the CDR3. V lost 5 bases and J 0 bases, leaving 13 bases between the germline ends. The germline CDR1 and CDR2 sequences are LNHNV and YYDKDF (reference sequence).

The chain carries TRBV24-1 and TRBJ2-1, with D unclear. The germline gives CDR1 KGHDR, CDR2 SFDVKD. This CDR3 region has 15 residues. Trimming took 2 bases from V and 3 from J, leaving 10 bases between them. The CDR3, as DNA: TGTGCCACCAGTGATTACGGCAGAAACTACAATGAGCAGTTCTTC. Its translation: CATSDYGRNYNEQFF.

The chain recombines TRBV29-1 with TRBJ1-5; 7 bases line up with TRBD1. The CDR3 length is 15 residues. The J segment lost 3 bases and the V segment lost 4 bases, leaving 9 bases of the junction unmatched. The germline V gene encodes CDR1 SQVTM and CDR2 ANQGSEA. CDR3 nucleotide sequence: TGCAGCGTTGCGTTTGCGGGACAGACCAATCAGCCCCAGCATTTT. Its translation is CSVAFAGQTNQPQHF. Full variable domain (remainder filled in from reference TRBV29-1 and TRBJ1-5): SAVISQKPSRDICQRGTSLTIQCQVDSQVTMMFWYRQQPGQSLTLIATANQGSEATYESGFVIDKFPISRPNLTFSTLTVSNMSPEDSSIYLCSVAFAGQTNQPQHFGDGTRLSIL.

This sequence joins TRBV20-1 and TRBJ2-1, with 9 bases aligning to TRBD2. The germline V gene encodes CDR1 DFQATT and CDR2 SNEGSKA (reference sequence). V lost 3 bases and J lost 2; bases outside the gene matches: 2. The CDR3 totals 14 residues. DNA of the CDR3: TGCAGTGCTAGTCCTAGCGGGGCCTACAATGAGCAGTTCTTC. Translated, it gives CSASPSGAYNEQFF.

The chain carries TRBV7-8 and TRBJ1-6; 7 nucleotides align to TRBD1. CDR1 and CDR2 (germline): SGHVS, FQNEAQ. This CDR3 spans 15 amino acids. J lost 0 bases, V lost 5 bases, and 1 base had no gene match. CDR3 DNA sequence: TGTGCCAGCAGCCAGGGGGACTCCTATAATTCACCCCTCCACTTT. It translates to CASSQGDSYNSPLHF.

The chain links TRBV20-1 to TRBJ2-7, with a possible D match to TRBD1 (6 bases). This CDR3 is 11 amino acids long. Per germline, CDR1 DFQATT and CDR2 SNEGSKA (reference sequence). Trimming took off 6 bases at V and 6 bases at J, with 12 bases between the two ends. CDR3: CSARDNFEQYF. The CDR3, as DNA: TGCAGTGCCCGGGACAACTTCGAGCAGTACTTC.

The V call is TRBV5-1, the J call TRBJ2-7; tentatively, D is TRBD2 (7 bases). V was shortened by 5 bases and J by 2 bases, with 29 bases between the two germline ends. The CDR3 sequence is 19 residues long. The germline V gene has CDR1 SGHRS and CDR2 YFSETQ. CDR3 loop: CASRIVFGGRGGLAYEQYF. The CDR3 DNA reads TGCGCCAGCAGAATAGTTTTCGGGGGGCGCGGCGGGCTCGCCTACGAGCAGTACTTC.

V is TRBV29-1 and J is TRBJ1-1; D is ambiguous. This CDR3 comprises 12 residues. CDR1 and CDR2 from the germline V gene are SQVTM and ANQGSEA. V was trimmed by 5 bases and J by 0 bases, leaving 7 bases between them. CDR3 amino acids: CSVHTLNTEAFF. CDR3 nucleotides: TGCAGCGTTCATACACTGAACACTGAAGCTTTCTTT.

This chain uses TRBV19 with TRBJ1-3; D perhaps matches TRBD1 (5 bases). CDR1 LNHDA and CDR2 SQIVND come from the germline V gene (reference sequence). The CDR3 sequence is 12 residues long. The V and J ends lost 3 bases and 6 bases respectively, with 6 bases between them. The CDR3 DNA reads as TGTGCCAGTAGTATCGGGACAAACACCATATATTTT. Encoded protein: CASSIGTNTIYF.

The table lists this clone with a count of one. V gene TRBV29-1 combines with J gene TRBJ2-1; 9 bases fit TRBD2. CDR3 size: 16 residues. CDR1 and CDR2 from the germline V gene are SQVTM and ANQGSEA. V was pared by 5 bases and J by 4 bases, with 12 bases of the junction left unmatched. The CDR3 region is CSVSPGSGGLYNEQFF. For the CDR3, the DNA is TGCAGCGTTAGCCCTGGGAGCGGGGGGCTTTACAATGAGCAGTTCTTC.

There are a few counts of this clone. V usage is TRBV7-2 and J usage is TRBJ1-4; perhaps TRBD1 as D (6 bases). The CDR3 has 14 amino acids. Germline V gene lookup returns CDR1 SGHTA and CDR2 FQGNSA. The V gene lost 3 bases and the J gene lost 8 bases, with 13 bases spanning the gap. The CDR3 reads CASSLRPRGEKLFF. Written as DNA, the CDR3 is TGTGCCAGCAGCTTGAGACCCAGGGGCGAAAAACTGTTTTTT.

CDR3 in amino acids: CASSLGGLDEQFF. CDR3 DNA sequence: TGTGCCAGCAGTTTGGGGGGGTTGGATGAGCAGTTCTTC. The J gene is TRBJ2-1, the V gene TRBV12-3 or TRBV12-4, with 7 bases that match TRBD2. The CDR3 extends over 13 amino acids. The junction had 4 bases not matched to a gene; V was cut back by 3 bases and J by 8 bases.

The chain joins TRBV3-1 (or the pseudogene TRBV3-2) to TRBJ2-7; D is possibly TRBD1 (6 bases). The CDR3 totals 16 residues. The V gene's germline CDR1 is LGHDT and CDR2 YNNKEL (reference sequence). V lost 0 bases to trimming and J lost 2 bases, with 14 bases between them. Here the CDR3 reads CASSQDQDSDTYEQYF. In nucleotides, the CDR3 is TGTGCCAGCAGCCAAGATCAGGACAGTGATACCTACGAGCAGTACTTC.

In its sample, this clone was seen once. The CDR3 here is CASSYRKYNYGYTF. The CDR3 nucleotides are TGTGCCAGCAGTTATCGAAAATATAACTATGGCTACACCTTC. This rearrangement joins TRBV27 to TRBJ1-2; unclear D gene. Germline assignment: CDR1 MNHEY and CDR2 SMNVEV (reference sequence). The CDR3 totals 14 residues. The V and J ends lost 4 bases and 1 base respectively, with 10 bases between them.